Listed here are 2 T cell receptor beta chains from one sample, sequenced in a study of shared clonotypes between healthy human individuals. Here immunoSEQ multiplex PCR was the method, and the copy in TCRdb shows in-frame clones only, minus some. Found here are about 460,000 clones, approximately 80% of them singletons; the top ten hold more than 10%. Sequenced sample: PBMCs. These receptors were obtained from a woman aged 40 to 50 in good health. Some clones in this sample may be carry-over from other donors' samples.

This clone has a count of ten or more. V gene TRBV7-2 combines with J gene TRBJ1-3; possibly TRBD1 for D (5 bases). Trimming pared 2 bases from V and 0 bases from J, leaving 14 bases between. In germline, CDR1 is SGHTA, CDR2 FQGNSA. The CDR3 runs to 17 residues. The CDR3 DNA is TGTGCCAGCAGCTTACGGGGCGGGGCAGACTCTGGAAACACCATATATTTT. Its translation: CASSLRGGADSGNTIYF.

In this sample, this clone turned up many times. V gene TRBV6-4 combines with J gene TRBJ2-1, with TRBD2 identical over 7 bases. The CDR3 totals 14 residues. Germline V CDR1 and CDR2: MRHNA, SNTAGT. V was pared by 4 bases and J by 6 bases, with 6 bases of the junction left unmatched. The CDR3 region is CASSVAGEFNEQFF. CDR3 bases: TGTGCCAGCAGTGTGGCGGGAGAGTTCAATGAGCAGTTCTTC.